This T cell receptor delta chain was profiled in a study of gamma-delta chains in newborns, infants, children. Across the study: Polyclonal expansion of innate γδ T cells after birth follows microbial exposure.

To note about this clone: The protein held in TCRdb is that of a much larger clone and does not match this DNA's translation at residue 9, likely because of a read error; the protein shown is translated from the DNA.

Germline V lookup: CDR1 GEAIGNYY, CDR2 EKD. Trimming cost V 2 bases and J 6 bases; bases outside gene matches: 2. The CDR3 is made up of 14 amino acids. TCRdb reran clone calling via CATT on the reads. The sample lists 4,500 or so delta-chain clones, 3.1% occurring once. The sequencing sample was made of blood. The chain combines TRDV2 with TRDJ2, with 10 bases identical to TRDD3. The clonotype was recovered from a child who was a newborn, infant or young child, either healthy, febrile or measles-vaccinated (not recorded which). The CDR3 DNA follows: TGTGCCTGTGACATACTGGGGGATGCAGCACAACTCTTCTTT. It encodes CACDILGDAAQLFF.